The text below deals with one TCR beta chain. Its antigen is currently unknown. This sample is drawn from a study of cytomegalovirus exposure and HLA in healthy donors. The study ran its PCR with 60 Vbeta and 13 Jbeta primers. TCRdb's copy holds only in-frame clones and misses some; the assay was immunoSEQ multiplex PCR. The data show under 150,000 clones, with over 60% seen just once and about 3.4% held by the top ten. The study's findings and limits: Later analysis demonstrated an association between a missense DCLRE1C variant and TCR beta V- and J-gene trimming. Later work associated fewer than 20,000 TCR beta sequences with HLA alleles at 0.05 false discovery rate. Through in vitro validation, a few CMV-associated chains were shown to be specific for CMV antigens.

This TCR derives from a young man in good health and CMV-seronegative. The sample was PBMCs.

The DNA for the CDR3 is TGTGCCAGCAGTTTCTTACTAGCGGGGGGGCTCAGTGAGCAGTTCTTC. It specifies CASSFLLAGGLSEQFF. The chain joins TRBV27 to TRBJ2-1; 13 nucleotides agree with TRBD2. The germline CDR1 and CDR2 sequences are MNHEY and SMNVEV (reference sequence). Losses at the gene ends were 3 bases for V and 9 bases for J; bases not matched to a gene: 8. CDR3 length: 16 amino acids.